These 9 T cell receptor beta chains were all obtained from the same sample, sequenced in a study of T-cell memory formation after mild COVID-19. TCRdb used MiXCR to reprocess the 5' RACE reads, holding one entry per CDR3 protein. The sample records 50,000 or so distinct CDR3 sequences, around a quarter being singletons. Sequenced: PBMCs or a T cell subset sorted from them (not recorded which). The receptors were gathered from a man younger than 35 who had mild COVID-19 (a few samples of this study predate the infection). Cell type and time point are not known.

This chain connects TRBV4-3 to TRBJ1-5, with D maybe TRBD1 (6 bases). Trimming left V 7 bases short and J 5 bases short, with 15 bases between. The germline CDR1 and CDR2 sequences are LGHNA and YSLEER. CDR3 length equals 14 residues. DNA for the CDR3: TGCGCCAGCAACATGGGGGGGCGCGATCAGCCCCAGCATTTT. Amino acid sequence: CASNMGGRDQPQHF.

This clonotype showed up many times. CDR3 in DNA: TGTGCCAGCAGCCCTTTGGTTGGCACTGAAGCTTTCTTT. Its protein is CASSPLVGTEAFF. The J gene is TRBJ1-1, the V gene TRBV3-1, with D uncertain. Germline CDR1 LGHDT, CDR2 YNNKEL (reference sequence). CDR3 size: 13 residues. Trimming removed 4 bases at V and 4 bases at J, with 10 bases between.

The chain uses TRBV9 and TRBJ2-1; 9 positions agree with TRBD1. CDR3 length equals 16 residues. V was pared by 2 bases and J by 7 bases, with 10 bases of the junction left unmatched. Germline assignment: CDR1 SGDLS and CDR2 YYNGEE. CDR3 DNA sequence: TGTGCCAGCAGCGTCGCCGGGACAGGGCAGTGGAATGAGCAGTTCTTC. Protein product: CASSVAGTGQWNEQFF.

The chain carries TRBV5-1 and TRBJ2-7; maybe TRBD1 (6 bases). V lost 3 bases to trimming and J lost 3 bases, with 13 bases between them. From germline, CDR1 is SGHRS and CDR2 YFSETQ. The length of the CDR3 is 14 residues. The CDR3 DNA reads TGCGCCAGCAGCTCCGGGGACACCTACTACGAGCAGTACTTC. This translates into CASSSGDTYYEQYF.

This clonotype came up once. This chain connects TRBV28 to TRBJ2-7; the D is unclear. Germline CDR1 MDHEN, CDR2 SYDVKM. The V end lost 6 bases, the J end lost 1 base, and 4 bases lay between the germline ends. The CDR3 contains 11 residues. The CDR3 DNA follows: TGTGCCAGCAGCCGGTCCTACGAGCAGTACGTC. Translating it yields CASSRSYEQYV.

This clonotype was picked up many times. V usage is TRBV12-3 or TRBV12-4 and J usage is TRBJ2-7, with D tentatively TRBD1 (6 bases). The V and J ends lost 3 bases and 3 bases respectively, with 12 bases between them. This CDR3 is 14 amino acids long. The CDR3 sequence: CASSLGTSYYEQYF. The CDR3 coding sequence is TGTGCCAGCAGTTTGGGGACATCCTACTACGAGCAGTACTTC.

This clonotype has at least ten counts. J is TRBJ2-1 and V is TRBV5-4, with 10 bases identical to TRBD2. The CDR3 runs 15 residues. Germline values: CDR1 SGHNT, CDR2 YYREEE (reference sequence). V was clipped by 5 bases and J by 5 bases; unmatched bases: 7. The DNA for the CDR3 is TGTGCCAGCAGGCGGACTAGCGGAATAAACAATGAGCAGTTCTTC. Translation: CASRRTSGINNEQFF.

The chain recombines TRBV2 with TRBJ2-7; no clear D. The germline V gene has CDR1 SNHLY and CDR2 FYNNEI. V lost 0 bases to trimming and J lost 4 bases, with 4 bases between them. The CDR3 is 12 residues long. In DNA form, the CDR3 reads TGTGCCAGCAGTGAAGCCGAGTACGAGCAGTACTTC. Encoded protein: CASSEAEYEQYF.

In its sample, this clonotype was seen a few times. The V and J genes are TRBV6-6 and TRBJ1-1; D uncertain. Germline CDR1 reads MNHNY; CDR2 reads SVGAGI (reference sequence). This CDR3 comprises 14 residues. V gave up 0 bases and J gave up 0 bases, with 5 bases separating them. This CDR3 is CASSYSTVNTEAFF. CDR3 nucleotide sequence: TGTGCCAGCAGTTACTCCACTGTGAACACTGAAGCTTTCTTT.